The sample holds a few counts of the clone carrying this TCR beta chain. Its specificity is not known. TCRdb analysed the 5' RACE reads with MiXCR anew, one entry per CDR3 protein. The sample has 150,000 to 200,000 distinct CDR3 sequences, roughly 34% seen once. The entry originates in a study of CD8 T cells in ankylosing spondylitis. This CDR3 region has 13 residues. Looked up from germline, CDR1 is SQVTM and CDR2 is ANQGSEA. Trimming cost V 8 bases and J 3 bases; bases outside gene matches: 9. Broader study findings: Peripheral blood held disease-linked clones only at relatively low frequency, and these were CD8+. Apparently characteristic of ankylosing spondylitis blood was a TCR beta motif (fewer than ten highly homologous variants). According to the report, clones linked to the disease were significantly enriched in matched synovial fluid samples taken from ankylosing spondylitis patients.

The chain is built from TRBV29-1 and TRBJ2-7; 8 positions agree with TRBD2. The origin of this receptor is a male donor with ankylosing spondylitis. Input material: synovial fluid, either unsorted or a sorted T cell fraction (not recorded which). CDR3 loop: CSCSAGGYYEQYF. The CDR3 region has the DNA TGCAGCTGCTCGGCGGGAGGTTACTACGAGCAGTACTTC.